The rows below give T cell receptor beta chains drawn from one sample of a study of blood T cell repertoires in COVID-19. The protocol was immunoSEQ multiplex PCR, while the TCRdb copy is restricted to in-frame clones and leaves out a portion. The profile shows more than 100,000 clones, around 88% of them singletons. Material for sequencing was peripheral blood. The receptors were sampled from a man aged 45-65 years with active or convalescent COVID-19. The CDR3 runs from the conserved cysteine through the conserved F or W. A D gene is named only where the DNA matches it firmly. Clone size is not always given. Where it is, it says once, few, many or a class for expanded clones.

TRBV3-1/TRBV3-2	few	-	TRBJ2-5	CASSPPRTNQETQYF	TGTGCCAGCAGCCCGCCGAGGACTAACCAAGAGACCCAGTACTTC
TRBV5-1	-	-	TRBJ2-5	CASSRLGAETQYF	TGCGCCAGCAGCCGGTTGGGGGCGGAGACCCAGTACTTC
TRBV7-9	once	TRBD1	TRBJ2-1	CASSSGTGRYNEQFF	TGTGCCAGCAGCTCTGGGACAGGGCGGTACAATGAGCAGTTCTTC
TRBV4-1	-	TRBD1	TRBJ1-2	CASSQDIRGAVYGYTF	TGCGCCAGCAGCCAAGATATCAGGGGGGCTGTTTATGGCTACACCTTC
TRBV6-2/TRBV6-3	-	TRBD1	TRBJ1-5	CASSNTGQVANSNQPQHF	TGTGCCAGCAGCAATACGGGACAGGTGGCAAATAGCAATCAGCCCCAGCATTTT
TRBV12-5	-	TRBD2	TRBJ2-1	CASGLVALAGGPSVEQFF	TGTGCTAGTGGTTTGGTAGCACTAGCGGGGGGGCCCAGCGTTGAGCAGTTCTTC
TRBV24-1	-	-	TRBJ2-5	CATSDPQYQETQYF	TGTGCCACCAGTGATCCACAGTACCAAGAGACCCAGTACTTC
TRBV5-1	-	TRBD2	TRBJ2-3	CASSPGLAHGVDTQYF	TGCGCCAGCAGCCCCGGACTAGCACATGGGGTAGATACGCAGTATTTT
TRBV30	-	-	TRBJ1-4	CAWNRVGEKLFF	TGTGCCTGGAACAGGGTGGGGGAAAAACTGTTTTTT
TRBV2	-	TRBD1	TRBJ1-2	CASVRDRAINYGYTF	TGTGCCAGTGTCCGGGACAGGGCGATTAACTATGGCTACACCTTC
TRBV7-2	-	-	TRBJ2-7	CASSLVTGFSYEQYF	TGTGCCAGCAGCTTAGTAACAGGCTTTTCCTACGAGCAGTACTTC
TRBV6-5	-	-	TRBJ1-2	CASSSSTNYGYTF	TGTGCCAGCAGTTCTAGTACTAACTATGGCTACACCTTC
TRBV11-2	-	TRBD1	TRBJ1-4	CASSREDRDPFGEKLFF	TGTGCCAGCAGCCGCGAAGACAGGGACCCTTTTGGGGAAAAACTGTTTTTT
TRBV13	-	TRBD1	TRBJ1-2	CASSSTGTGPLGYTF	TGTGCCAGCAGTAGCACCGGGACAGGACCTCTTGGCTACACCTTC
TRBV29-1	few	-	TRBJ2-2	CSVTSGTTNTGELFF	TGCAGCGTGACTTCCGGGACAACGAACACCGGGGAGCTGTTTTTT
TRBV30	-	-	TRBJ1-5	CAWSLQRGQGPQHF	TGTGCCTGGAGTCTCCAAAGGGGCCAGGGGCCCCAGCATTTT
TRBV3-1/TRBV3-2	-	-	TRBJ2-5	CASSQDFQGKQETQYF	TGTGCCAGCAGCCAAGATTTTCAGGGGAAACAAGAGACCCAGTACTTC
TRBV3-1/TRBV3-2	-	TRBD2	TRBJ2-1	CASSQDRFAGGYNEQFF	TGTGCCAGCAGCCAAGATCGGTTCGCGGGGGGTTACAATGAGCAGTTCTTC
TRBV5-4	-	-	TRBJ2-3	CASSLAGLSDTQYF	TGTGCCAGCAGCTTGGCAGGGTTGTCAGATACGCAGTATTTT
TRBV19	-	-	TRBJ1-5	CASSTAQGYGSNQPQHF	TGTGCCAGTAGCACGGCCCAGGGCTATGGAAGCAATCAGCCCCAGCATTTT
TRBV7-6	-	-	TRBJ2-5	CASSLFGTEIRETQYF	TGTGCCAGCAGCTTATTTGGGACTGAAATAAGGGAGACCCAGTACTTC
TRBV30	-	-	TRBJ2-2	CAWTGYTGELFF	TGTGCCTGGACAGGTTACACCGGGGAGCTGTTTTTT
TRBV19	-	-	TRBJ2-2	CASSQLAANTGELFF	TGTGCCAGTAGTCAACTCGCCGCGAACACCGGGGAGCTGTTTTTT
TRBV7-9	once	-	TRBJ2-5	CASSFSGVGETQYF	TGTGCCAGCAGCTTTTCCGGGGTGGGGGAGACCCAGTACTTC
TRBV29-1	-	TRBD1	TRBJ2-2	CSVGTGGWENTGELFF	TGCAGCGTTGGCACAGGGGGCTGGGAGAACACCGGGGAGCTGTTTTTT
TRBV28	-	-	TRBJ2-1	CASRGQGSSYNEQFF	TGTGCCAGCAGGGGCCAGGGAAGCTCCTACAATGAGCAGTTCTTC
TRBV5-6	-	-	TRBJ1-2	CASSPPRGNYGYTF	TGTGCCAGCAGCCCGCCCAGGGGTAACTATGGCTACACCTTC